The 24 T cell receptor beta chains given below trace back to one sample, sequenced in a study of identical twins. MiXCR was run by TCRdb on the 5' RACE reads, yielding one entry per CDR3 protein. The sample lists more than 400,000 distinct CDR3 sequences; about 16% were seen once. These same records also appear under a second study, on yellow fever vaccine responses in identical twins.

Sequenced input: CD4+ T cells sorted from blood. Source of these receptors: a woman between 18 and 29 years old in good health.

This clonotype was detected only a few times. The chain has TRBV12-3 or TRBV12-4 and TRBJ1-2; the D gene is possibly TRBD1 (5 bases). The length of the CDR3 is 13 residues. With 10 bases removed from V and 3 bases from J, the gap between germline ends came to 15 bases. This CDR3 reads CAILKGSYYGYTF. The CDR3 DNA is TGTGCCATCCTAAAGGGGTCATACTATGGCTACACCTTC.

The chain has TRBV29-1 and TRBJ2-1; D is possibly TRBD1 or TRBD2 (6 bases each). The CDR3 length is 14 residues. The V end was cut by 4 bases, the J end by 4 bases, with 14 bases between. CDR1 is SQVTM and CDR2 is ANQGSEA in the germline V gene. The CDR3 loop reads CSVVGGLLYNEQFF. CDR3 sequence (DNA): TGCAGCGTTGTAGGGGGGCTTTTGTACAATGAGCAGTTCTTC.

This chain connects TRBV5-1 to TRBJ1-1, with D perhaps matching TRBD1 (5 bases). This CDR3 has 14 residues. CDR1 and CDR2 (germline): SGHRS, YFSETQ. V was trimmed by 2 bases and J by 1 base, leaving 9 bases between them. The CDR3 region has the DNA TGCGCCAGCAGCTTACTGACAGAGAACACTGAAGCTTTCTTT. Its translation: CASSLLTENTEAFF.

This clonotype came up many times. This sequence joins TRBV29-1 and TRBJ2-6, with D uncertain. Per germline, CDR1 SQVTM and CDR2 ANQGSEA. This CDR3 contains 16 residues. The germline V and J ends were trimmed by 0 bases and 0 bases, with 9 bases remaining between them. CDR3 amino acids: CSVEDGWISGANVLTF. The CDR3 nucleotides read TGCAGCGTTGAAGATGGTTGGATCTCTGGGGCCAACGTCCTGACTTTC.

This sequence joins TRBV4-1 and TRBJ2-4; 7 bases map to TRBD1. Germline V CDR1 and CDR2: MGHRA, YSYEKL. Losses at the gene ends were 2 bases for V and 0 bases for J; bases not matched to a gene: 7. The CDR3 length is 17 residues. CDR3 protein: CASSQPGQSLAKNIQYF. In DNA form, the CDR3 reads TGCGCCAGCAGCCAACCGGGACAGAGTTTAGCCAAAAACATTCAGTACTTC.

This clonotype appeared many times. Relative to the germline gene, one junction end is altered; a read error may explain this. CDR3 residues: CASSQAGLPEEQFF. The CDR3 DNA reads as TGTGCCAGCAGTCAAGCGGGCCTCCCGGAGGAGCAGTTCTTC. The chain links TRBV6-1 to TRBJ2-1, with D perhaps matching TRBD2 (6 bases). This CDR3 region has 14 residues. Germline CDR1 reads MNHNS; CDR2 reads SASEGT.

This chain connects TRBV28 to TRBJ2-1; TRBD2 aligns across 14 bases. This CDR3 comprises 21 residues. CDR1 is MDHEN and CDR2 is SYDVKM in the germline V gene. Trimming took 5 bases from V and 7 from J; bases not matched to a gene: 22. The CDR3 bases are TGTGCCAGCAGTAGGACCCTCAGGACTAGCGGGAGGCACACTCCTAGGAATGAGCAGTTCTTC. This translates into CASSRTLRTSGRHTPRNEQFF.

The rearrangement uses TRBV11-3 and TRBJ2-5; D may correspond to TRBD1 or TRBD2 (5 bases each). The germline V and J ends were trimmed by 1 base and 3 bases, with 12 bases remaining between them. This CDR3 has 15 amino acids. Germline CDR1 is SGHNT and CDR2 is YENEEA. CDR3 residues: CASSLGGYTEETQYF. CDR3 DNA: TGTGCCAGCAGCTTAGGGGGGTATACGGAAGAGACCCAGTACTTC.

The DNA for the CDR3 is TGTGCCAGCAGCTCGATGGGACAGTCCAATCAGCCCCAGCATTTT. As protein: CASSSMGQSNQPQHF. The chain employs TRBV5-5 and TRBJ1-5, with TRBD1 matching over 7 bases. The CDR3 is made up of 15 amino acids. The V and J ends lost 3 bases and 3 bases, in that order; junction bases with no gene match: 6. Germline loops: CDR1 SGHKS, CDR2 YYEKEE (reference sequence).

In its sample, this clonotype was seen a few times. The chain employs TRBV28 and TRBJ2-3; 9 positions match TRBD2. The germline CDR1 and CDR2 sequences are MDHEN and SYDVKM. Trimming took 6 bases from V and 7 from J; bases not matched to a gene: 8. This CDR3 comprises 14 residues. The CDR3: CASRLTSGIYTQYF. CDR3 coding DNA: TGTGCCAGCAGGCTGACTAGCGGAATCTATACGCAGTATTTT.

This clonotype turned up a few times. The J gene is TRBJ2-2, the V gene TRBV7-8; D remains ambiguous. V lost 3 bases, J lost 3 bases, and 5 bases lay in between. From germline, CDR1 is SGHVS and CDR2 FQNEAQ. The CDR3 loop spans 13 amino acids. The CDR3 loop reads CASSFEDTGELFF. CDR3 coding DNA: TGTGCCAGCAGCTTTGAGGACACCGGGGAGCTGTTTTTT.

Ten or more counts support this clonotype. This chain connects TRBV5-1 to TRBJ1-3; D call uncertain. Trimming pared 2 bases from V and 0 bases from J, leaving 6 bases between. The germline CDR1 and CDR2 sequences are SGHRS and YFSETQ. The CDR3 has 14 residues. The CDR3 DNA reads TGCGCCAGCAGCTTTACGCCCTCTGGAAACACCATATATTTT. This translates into CASSFTPSGNTIYF.

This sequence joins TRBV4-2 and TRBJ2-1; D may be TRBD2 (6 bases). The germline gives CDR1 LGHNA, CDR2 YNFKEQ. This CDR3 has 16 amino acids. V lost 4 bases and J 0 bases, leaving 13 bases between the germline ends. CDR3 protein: CASSLWWGGSYNEQFF. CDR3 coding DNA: TGTGCCAGCAGCCTCTGGTGGGGAGGCTCCTACAATGAGCAGTTCTTC.

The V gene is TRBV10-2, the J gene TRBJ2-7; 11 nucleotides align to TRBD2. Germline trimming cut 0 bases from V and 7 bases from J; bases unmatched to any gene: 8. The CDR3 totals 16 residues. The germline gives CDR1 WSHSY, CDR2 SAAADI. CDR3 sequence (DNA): TGCGCCAGCAGTGAGTCGGGGACTAGCGGAGAGGGGGAGCAGTACTTC. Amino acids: CASSESGTSGEGEQYF.

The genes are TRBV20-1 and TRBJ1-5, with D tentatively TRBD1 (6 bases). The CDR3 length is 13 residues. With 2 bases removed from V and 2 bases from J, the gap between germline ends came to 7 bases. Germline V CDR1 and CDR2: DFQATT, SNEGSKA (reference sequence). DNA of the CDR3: TGCAGTGCTAGACCAGGGGGCAATCAGCCCCAGCATTTT. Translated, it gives CSARPGGNQPQHF.

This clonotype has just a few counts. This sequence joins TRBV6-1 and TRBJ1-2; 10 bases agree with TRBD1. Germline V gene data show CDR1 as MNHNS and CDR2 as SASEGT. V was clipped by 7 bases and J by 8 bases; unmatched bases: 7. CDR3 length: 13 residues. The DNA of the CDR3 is TGTGCCAGCATGAAGACAGGGGGCCGCGGCTACACCTTC. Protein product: CASMKTGGRGYTF.

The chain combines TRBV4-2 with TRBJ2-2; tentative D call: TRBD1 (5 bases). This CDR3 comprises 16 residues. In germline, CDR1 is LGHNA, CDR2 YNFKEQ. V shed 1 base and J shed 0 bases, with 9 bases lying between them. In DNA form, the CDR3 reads TGTGCCAGCAGCCAAGTGGTGGGGCCGAACACCGGGGAGCTGTTTTTT. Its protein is CASSQVVGPNTGELFF.

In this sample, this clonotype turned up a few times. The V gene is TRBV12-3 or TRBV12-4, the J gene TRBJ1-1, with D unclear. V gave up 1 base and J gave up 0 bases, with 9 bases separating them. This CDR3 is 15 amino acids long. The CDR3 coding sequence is TGTGCCAGCAGTTTAGAATCAGGAATGAACACTGAAGCTTTCTTT. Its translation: CASSLESGMNTEAFF.

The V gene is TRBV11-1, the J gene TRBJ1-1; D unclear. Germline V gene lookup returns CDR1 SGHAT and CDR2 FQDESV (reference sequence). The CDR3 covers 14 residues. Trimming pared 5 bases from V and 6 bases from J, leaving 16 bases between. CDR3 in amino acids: CASSPQSGLAEAFF. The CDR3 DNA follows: TGTGCCAGCAGCCCCCAGTCCGGTCTCGCTGAAGCTTTCTTT.

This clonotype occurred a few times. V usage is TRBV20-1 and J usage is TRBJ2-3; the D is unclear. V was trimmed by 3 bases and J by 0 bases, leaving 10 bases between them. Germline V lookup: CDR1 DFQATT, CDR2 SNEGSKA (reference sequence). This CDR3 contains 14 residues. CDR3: CSARPIPSTDTQYF. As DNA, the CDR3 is TGCAGTGCTAGGCCCATTCCTAGCACAGATACGCAGTATTTT.

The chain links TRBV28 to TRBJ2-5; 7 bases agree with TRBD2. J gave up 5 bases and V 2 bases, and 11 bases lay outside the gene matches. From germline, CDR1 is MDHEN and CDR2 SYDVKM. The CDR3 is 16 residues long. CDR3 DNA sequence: TGTGCCAGCAGTTTACCCAGACTAGCAGGTCTGGAGACCCAGTACTTC. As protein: CASSLPRLAGLETQYF.

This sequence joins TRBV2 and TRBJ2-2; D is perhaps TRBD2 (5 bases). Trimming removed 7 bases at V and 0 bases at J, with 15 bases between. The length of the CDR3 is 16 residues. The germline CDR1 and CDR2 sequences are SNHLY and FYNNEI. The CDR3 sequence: CASTHEGTTNTGELFF. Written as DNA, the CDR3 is TGTGCCAGCACCCATGAGGGCACCACGAACACCGGGGAGCTGTTTTTT.

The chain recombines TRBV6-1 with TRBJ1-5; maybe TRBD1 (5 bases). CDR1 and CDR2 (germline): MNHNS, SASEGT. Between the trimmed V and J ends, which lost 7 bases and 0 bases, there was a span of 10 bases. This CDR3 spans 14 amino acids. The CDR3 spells CASTATVSNQPQHF. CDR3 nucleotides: TGTGCCAGCACCGCGACAGTTAGCAATCAGCCCCAGCATTTT.

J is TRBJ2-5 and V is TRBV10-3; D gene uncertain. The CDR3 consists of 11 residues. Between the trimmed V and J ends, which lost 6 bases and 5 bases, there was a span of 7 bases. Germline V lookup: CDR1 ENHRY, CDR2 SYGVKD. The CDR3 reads CAISSGETQYF. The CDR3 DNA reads TGTGCCATCAGCAGTGGGGAGACCCAGTACTTC.